In its sample, the clone carrying this T cell receptor (beta chain) was seen a few times. The antigen is not known. This entry is derived from a study of T cell responses to AZD1222 COVID-19 vaccine. Profiled with immunoSEQ multiplex PCR; TCRdb holds only in-frame clones, not every one. The sample has 90,000 to 130,000 clones; 87% are singletons. V lost 6 bases and J 8 bases, leaving 22 bases between the germline ends. CDR1 and CDR2 from the germline V gene are MNHEY and SVGAGI. The CDR3 spans 15 residues. Whole-study results and caveats: Increased Spike-specific TCR breadth and depth were observed after two AZD1222 doses. Baseline seropositives among AZD1222 recipients totaled only six or seven. There were vaccine-associated CD4 TCRs across spike, dominant at 160-218 and 743-854. It was only after the peak T cell response that any repertoires were sampled.

This specimen consisted of peripheral blood, obtained on day 0 of AZD1222 vaccination. This TCR derives from an adult in good health. The chain combines TRBV6-5 with TRBJ1-2; D might be TRBD1 (5 bases). The CDR3 region has the DNA TGTGCCAGCAGCCTTGAACAGGCCGGCGGAGACGGCTACACCTTC. This gives the protein CASSLEQAGGDGYTF.